This T cell receptor beta chain is from a study of T cell responses to AZD1222 COVID-19 vaccine. Overall study results and limits: White British ancestry dominated among donors, who included more females, and clonal diversity was possibly underestimated. Nearly half of spike-specific TCRs reportedly target variant regions that are unmutated in the B.1.351 and B.1.1.7 variants. CD4 TCRs covered the whole spike, strongest at regions 160-218 and 743-854. Vaccination with two AZD1222 doses was followed by a rise in Spike-specific TCR breadth and depth.

The CDR3 contains 13 residues. V lost 4 bases to trimming and J lost 4 bases, with 13 bases between them. Per germline, CDR1 SQVTM and CDR2 ANQGSEA. Assay: immunoSEQ multiplex PCR; the TCRdb copy retains only in-frame clones and omits some. Of roughly 200,000 clones listed, 80% to 95% are singletons. This clone appeared once. The target antigen is unknown. The rearrangement uses TRBV29-1 and TRBJ2-5; the D gene is possibly TRBD1 (5 bases). This sequence was found in an adult who received the AZD1222 COVID-19 vaccine. The starting material was peripheral blood, obtained 28 days after the second AZD1222 dose. This chain's CDR3 is CSVARTPRETQYF. The CDR3 region has the DNA TGCAGCGTTGCCCGGACACCACGAGAGACCCAGTACTTC. Complete variable domain (other parts from reference TRBV29-1 and TRBJ2-5): SAVISQKPSRDICQRGTSLTIQCQVDSQVTMMFWYRQQPGQSLTLIATANQGSEATYESGFVIDKFPISRPNLTFSTLTVSNMSPEDSSIYLCSVARTPRETQYFGPGTRLLVL.